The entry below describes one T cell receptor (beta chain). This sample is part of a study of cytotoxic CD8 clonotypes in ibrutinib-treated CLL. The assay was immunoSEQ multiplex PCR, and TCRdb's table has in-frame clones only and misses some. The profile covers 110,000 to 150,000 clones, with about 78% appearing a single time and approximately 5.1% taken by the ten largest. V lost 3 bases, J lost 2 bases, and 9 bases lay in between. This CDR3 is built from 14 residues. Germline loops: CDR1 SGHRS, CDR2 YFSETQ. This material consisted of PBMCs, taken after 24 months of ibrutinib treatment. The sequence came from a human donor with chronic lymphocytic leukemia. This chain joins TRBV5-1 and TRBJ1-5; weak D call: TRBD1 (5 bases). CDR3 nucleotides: TGCGCCAGCAGCTGGGGCCCCGGCAATCAGCCCCAGCATTTT. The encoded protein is CASSWGPGNQPQHF.